Listed below are T cell receptor beta chains from one sample, sequenced in a study of cytomegalovirus exposure and HLA in healthy donors. TCRdb's table, derived via immunoSEQ multiplex PCR, lists solely in-frame clones and lacks some. The data contain 110,000 or so clones, around 82% of them seen just once; the ten biggest clones take up approximately 5%. Material: PBMCs. The receptors here all came from a woman younger than 45 in good health and CMV-seropositive. Each CDR3 is given with its conserved first and last residue.

CDR3aa: CASKRGTGGASSEAFF
j_gene: TRBJ1-1
v_gene: TRBV2

CDR3aa: CASMSQGFRETQYF
j_gene: TRBJ2-5
v_gene: TRBV6-5

CDR3aa: CASSEGSGTPPYEQYF
j_gene: TRBJ2-7
v_gene: TRBV6-1

CDR3aa: CASSPRPEGYEQYF
j_gene: TRBJ2-7
v_gene: TRBV18

CDR3aa: CASSLALEGGEQFF
j_gene: TRBJ2-1
v_gene: TRBV5-1

CDR3aa: CASSPGTSMVETQYF
j_gene: TRBJ2-5
v_gene: TRBV7-9

CDR3aa: CARSSVIAENYNEQFF
j_gene: TRBJ2-1
v_gene: TRBV5-3

CDR3aa: CAISDLGTVEIEQFF
j_gene: TRBJ2-1
v_gene: TRBV10-3

CDR3aa: CASSGQGDTEAFF
j_gene: TRBJ1-1
v_gene: TRBV4-1

CDR3aa: CASSFLAGGIQGGELFF
j_gene: TRBJ2-2
v_gene: TRBV7-3

CDR3aa: CASRTGTNYGYTF
j_gene: TRBJ1-2
v_gene: TRBV27

CDR3aa: CAISDRVAGEGTDTQYF
j_gene: TRBJ2-3
v_gene: TRBV10-3

CDR3aa: CASSPPGQGEREQYF
j_gene: TRBJ2-7
v_gene: TRBV18

CDR3aa: CATSRDGGYGYTF
j_gene: TRBJ1-2
v_gene: TRBV15

CDR3aa: CASSETRKETQYF
j_gene: TRBJ2-5
v_gene: TRBV6-5

CDR3aa: CASSQMGSGNTIYF
j_gene: TRBJ1-3
v_gene: TRBV14

CDR3aa: CASNSGTGYGYTF
j_gene: TRBJ1-2
v_gene: TRBV6-1

CDR3aa: CASSDQGAGELFF
j_gene: TRBJ2-2
v_gene: TRBV6-1

CDR3aa: CASSILRGSNEQFF
j_gene: TRBJ2-1
v_gene: TRBV19

CDR3aa: CASTRTGPYTEAFF
j_gene: TRBJ1-1
v_gene: TRBV2

CDR3aa: CASSKTGVTEAFF
j_gene: TRBJ1-1
v_gene: TRBV5-5

CDR3aa: CASSSTTGGQPQHF
j_gene: TRBJ1-5
v_gene: TRBV5-6

CDR3aa: CASSASGGADSYNEQFF
j_gene: TRBJ2-1
v_gene: TRBV5-1

CDR3aa: CASSQDHSEQFF
j_gene: TRBJ2-1
v_gene: TRBV4-3

CDR3aa: CASSLARTFGGVENIQYF
j_gene: TRBJ2-4
v_gene: TRBV7-2

CDR3aa: CASSEGGASGIFSYEQYF
j_gene: TRBJ2-7
v_gene: TRBV6-1

CDR3aa: CASSLALGNQPQHF
j_gene: TRBJ1-5
v_gene: TRBV2

CDR3aa: CASSPPGTSGTQYF
j_gene: TRBJ2-3
v_gene: TRBV18